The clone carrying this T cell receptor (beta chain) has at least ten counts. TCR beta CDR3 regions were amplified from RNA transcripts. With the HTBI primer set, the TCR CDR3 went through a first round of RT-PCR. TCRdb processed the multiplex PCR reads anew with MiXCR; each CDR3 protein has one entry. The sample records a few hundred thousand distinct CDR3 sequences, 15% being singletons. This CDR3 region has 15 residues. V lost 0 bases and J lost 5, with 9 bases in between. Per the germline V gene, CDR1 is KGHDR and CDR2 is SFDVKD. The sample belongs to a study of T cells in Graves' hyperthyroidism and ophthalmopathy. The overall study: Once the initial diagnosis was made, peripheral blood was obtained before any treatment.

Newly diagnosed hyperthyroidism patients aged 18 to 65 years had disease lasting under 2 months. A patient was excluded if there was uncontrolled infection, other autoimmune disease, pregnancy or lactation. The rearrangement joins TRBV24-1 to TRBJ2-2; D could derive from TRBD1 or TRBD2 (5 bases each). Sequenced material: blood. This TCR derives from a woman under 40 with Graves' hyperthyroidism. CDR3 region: CATSDLPRETGELFF. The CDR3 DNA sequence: TGTGCCACCAGTGATTTGCCCAGGGAGACCGGGGAGCTGTTTTTT.